These T cell receptor beta chains were read from a single sample in a study of T cell repertoires in cytomegalovirus infection. TCRdb reprocessed the reads via MiXCR and lists one record per CDR3 protein. The table has more than 400,000 distinct CDR3 sequences, roughly 29% seen once; the top ten hold approximately 13%. Sequenced sample: PBMCs. These receptors originate from a human donor in good health (CMV status not recorded). Some clones in this sample may be carry-over from other donors' samples. The CDR3 runs from the conserved cysteine through the conserved F or W. A D gene is named only where the DNA matches it firmly. The listing skips clone size in some rows; elsewhere it reads once, few, many or a size class.

length	V	J	D	size	DNA	CDR3
17	TRBV29-1	TRBJ2-1	TRBD1	-	TGCAGCGGGGGAGTCGCCGAACAGGGGAGTACCTACAATGAGCAGTTCTTC	CSGGVAEQGSTYNEQFF
15	TRBV7-3	TRBJ2-1	-	-	TGTGCCAGCAGCTCGACCGTATCGGGGTACAATGAGCAGTTCTTC	CASSSTVSGYNEQFF
16	TRBV5-4	TRBJ2-5	-	-	TGTGCCAGCACCTCCAACGGGAACGCGAAGGGCGAGACCCAGTACTTC	CASTSNGNAKGETQYF
17	TRBV6-2/TRBV6-3	TRBJ2-1	TRBD1	few	TGTGCCAGCAGTTACTCCCGTGGGACAGGGGGCCGGAATGAGCAGTTCTTC	CASSYSRGTGGRNEQFF
13	TRBV7-3	TRBJ2-7	TRBD1	few	TGTGCCAGCAGCATAACAGGGGGACGCGAGCAGTACTTC	CASSITGGREQYF
15	TRBV7-8	TRBJ2-5	-	many	TGTGCCAGCAGCTTAGAATGGCTAGCAAGGGAGACCCAGTACTTC	CASSLEWLARETQYF
14	TRBV5-6	TRBJ2-2	-	-	TGTGCCAGCAGCTTTACAGGGCACACCGGGGAGCTGTTTTTT	CASSFTGHTGELFF
15	TRBV5-4	TRBJ1-1	TRBD1	few	TGTGCCAGCAGCTATCCTGGACAGGCAAACACTGAAGCTTTCTTT	CASSYPGQANTEAFF
13	TRBV5-6	TRBJ2-2	-	once	TGTGTCAGCAGCGACAGGAACACCGGGGAGCTGTTTTTT	CVSSDRNTGELFF
16	TRBV7-2	TRBJ1-1	-	many	TGTGCCAGCAGCTTTAGCGGGGGGGGCAGGGACACTGAAGCTTTCTTT	CASSFSGGGRDTEAFF
15	TRBV7-9	TRBJ2-1	-	-	TGTGCCAGCAGCTTAATACCAAGCTCCTACAATGAGCAGTTCTTC	CASSLIPSSYNEQFF
14	TRBV20-1	TRBJ1-5	-	few	TGCAGTGCTAGTAAGGGGGTCACTGATCAGCCCCAGCATTTT	CSASKGVTDQPQHF
14	TRBV6-5	TRBJ1-1	TRBD1	-	TGTGCCAGCAGTTACCAGGGGGGCAGGGCTGAAGCTTTCTTT	CASSYQGGRAEAFF
15	TRBV7-9	TRBJ2-3	-	few	TGTGCCAGCAGCCGTATGCCCGTGGCGGCAGATACGCAGTATTTT	CASSRMPVAADTQYF
12	TRBV20-1	TRBJ1-2	TRBD1	many	TGCAGTGCTAGTCGACAGGGTCATGGCTACACCTTC	CSASRQGHGYTF
15	TRBV29-1	TRBJ2-5	TRBD2	-	TGCAGCGTTGGGGGGGTCACGGGACTAGTAGAGACCCAGTACTTC	CSVGGVTGLVETQYF
13	TRBV4-1	TRBJ1-2	-	-	TGCGCCAGCAGCCAAGAGCTACAGGGTGGCTACACCTTC	CASSQELQGGYTF